This note documents a single TCR beta chain sequence. Germline V CDR1 and CDR2: LNHNV, YYDKDF (reference sequence). Trimming removed 8 bases from V and 7 bases from J; junction bases left unmatched: 10. The CDR3 has 14 residues. Method: immunoSEQ multiplex PCR; TCRdb's copy keeps in-frame clones and lacks some. The sample lists 85,000 to 95,000 clones; nearly 90% were seen once. The entry originates in a study of OX40 agonist ivuxolimab in advanced cancers. The chain recombines TRBV15 with TRBJ2-1; the match to TRBD2 covers 8 bases. This clonotype originated in an adult with an advanced solid tumor such as melanoma, head and neck, liver or kidney cancer. Sequenced here: CD4+ or CD8+ T cells sorted from blood, sampled in a trial of the OX40 agonist ivuxolimab. CDR3 sequence: CATRLRGGGNEQFF. The DNA for the CDR3 is TGTGCCACCCGACTTCGGGGGGGTGGGAATGAGCAGTTCTTC.